A selection of T cell receptor beta chains follows, all from one sample in a study of CD8+ T cells in alopecia areata. Libraries were prepared by immunoSEQ multiplex PCR; TCRdb keeps only in-frame clonotypes and omits some of them. The repertoire holds about 140,000 clones, about 54% seen once, with under 5.5% in the top ten. Material: CD4+ T cells sorted from blood. The receptor set was obtained from a human donor in good health. Each CDR3 is given with its conserved first and last residue. D genes are given only for firm matches. Clone sizes are given selectively: once, few, many, or a class where the clone is expanded.

length: 13
J: TRBJ2-1
D: TRBD1
size: -
V: TRBV5-4
CDR3: CASSATGGHEQFF
DNA: TGTGCCAGCAGCGCAACAGGGGGCCATGAGCAGTTCTTC

length: 13
J: TRBJ2-7
D: -
size: -
V: TRBV14
CDR3: CASSRAASYEQYF
DNA: TGTGCCAGCAGCCGAGCGGCCTCCTACGAGCAGTACTTC

length: 13
J: TRBJ2-2
D: -
size: -
V: TRBV19
CDR3: CASKIKGSGELFF
DNA: TGTGCCAGTAAAATCAAGGGATCCGGGGAGCTGTTTTTT

length: 11
J: TRBJ1-3
D: -
size: -
V: TRBV20-1
CDR3: CSARVSDTIYF
DNA: TGCAGTGCTAGAGTGTCCGACACCATATATTTT

length: 13
J: TRBJ2-7
D: -
size: -
V: TRBV5-1
CDR3: CASSLVRGYEQYF
DNA: TGCGCCAGCAGCTTGGTTAGGGGCTACGAGCAGTACTTC

length: 14
J: TRBJ2-3
D: -
size: -
V: TRBV15
CDR3: CATSLRGGTDTQYF
DNA: TGTGCCACCAGCCTTCGAGGGGGCACAGATACGCAGTATTTT

length: 15
J: TRBJ2-2
D: TRBD1
size: -
V: TRBV7-7
CDR3: CASSPGQANTGELFF
DNA: TGTGCTAGCAGCCCGGGACAGGCCAACACCGGGGAGCTGTTTTTT

length: 12
J: TRBJ2-5
D: TRBD1
size: -
V: TRBV30
CDR3: CAWSVRGETQYF
DNA: TGTGCCTGGAGCGTCAGGGGGGAGACCCAGTACTTC

length: 15
J: TRBJ1-2
D: -
size: -
V: TRBV6-5
CDR3: CASSYVGGRTDGYTF
DNA: TGTGCCAGCAGTTACGTTGGGGGGAGAACTGATGGCTACACCTTC

length: 15
J: TRBJ2-2
D: TRBD1
size: -
V: TRBV29-1
CDR3: CSVGDWTGGTGELFF
DNA: TGCAGCGTTGGGGATTGGACAGGGGGTACCGGGGAGCTGTTTTTT

length: 13
J: TRBJ2-7
D: TRBD2
size: few
V: TRBV19
CDR3: CASKATSGYEQYF
DNA: TGTGCCAGTAAAGCGACTAGCGGCTACGAGCAGTACTTC

length: 16
J: TRBJ2-2
D: -
size: -
V: TRBV6-6
CDR3: CASSYSRTENTGELFF
DNA: TGTGCCAGCAGTTACTCGAGGACAGAGAACACCGGGGAGCTGTTTTTT

length: 14
J: TRBJ2-3
D: TRBD2
size: -
V: TRBV29-1
CDR3: CSVEGLAGVDTQYF
DNA: TGCAGCGTTGAAGGACTAGCGGGAGTAGATACGCAGTATTTT

length: 13
J: TRBJ2-5
D: -
size: -
V: TRBV5-4
CDR3: CASSSRTQETQYF
DNA: TGTGCCAGCAGCTCCAGGACGCAGGAGACCCAGTACTTC

length: 15
J: TRBJ1-1
D: -
size: -
V: TRBV25-1
CDR3: CASRPTGRQHTEAFF
DNA: TGTGCCAGCCGTCCCACGGGGAGGCAACACACTGAAGCTTTCTTT

length: 14
J: TRBJ1-1
D: -
size: -
V: TRBV10-3
CDR3: CAISESGKKSEAFF
DNA: TGTGCCATCAGTGAGTCGGGCAAAAAGTCTGAAGCTTTCTTT

length: 12
J: TRBJ2-4
D: -
size: -
V: TRBV5-4
CDR3: CASSWDKNIQYF
DNA: TGTGCCAGCAGTTGGGACAAAAACATTCAGTACTTC

length: 17
J: TRBJ2-2
D: -
size: -
V: TRBV2
CDR3: CASSRYSGRLNTGELFF
DNA: TGTGCCAGCAGTCGGTACTCGGGACGGCTGAACACCGGGGAGCTGTTTTTT

length: 13
J: TRBJ1-4
D: -
size: once
V: TRBV30
CDR3: CAWSTRANEKLFF
DNA: TGTGCCTGGAGTACCAGGGCTAATGAAAAACTGTTTTTT

length: 14
J: TRBJ2-7
D: -
size: -
V: TRBV7-2
CDR3: CASRPGTQVGEQYF
DNA: TGTGCCAGCAGACCAGGGACCCAAGTGGGGGAGCAGTACTTC

length: 12
J: TRBJ1-2
D: -
size: -
V: TRBV28
CDR3: CASRQVNYGYTF
DNA: TGTGCCAGCAGACAAGTAAACTATGGCTACACCTTC

length: 14
J: TRBJ2-5
D: -
size: -
V: TRBV6-5
CDR3: CASSSTDTQETQYF
DNA: TGTGCCAGCAGTTCTACGGATACGCAAGAGACCCAGTACTTC

length: 15
J: TRBJ1-1
D: -
size: few
V: TRBV28
CDR3: CASTQLGHANTEAFF
DNA: TGTGCCAGCACCCAACTCGGACACGCCAACACTGAAGCTTTCTTT

length: 13
J: TRBJ2-7
D: -
size: few
V: TRBV7-6
CDR3: CASSTSKGYEQYF
DNA: -

length: 15
J: TRBJ2-1
D: TRBD2
size: few
V: TRBV7-2
CDR3: CASSIVAGGQTEQFF
DNA: TGTGCCAGCAGCATCGTAGCGGGAGGTCAAACTGAGCAGTTCTTC

length: 15
J: TRBJ2-1
D: TRBD1
size: once
V: TRBV29-1
CDR3: CSGKGIGTEYNEQFF
DNA: TGCAGCGGAAAGGGTATCGGGACAGAGTACAATGAGCAGTTCTTC

length: 13
J: TRBJ2-7
D: TRBD1
size: -
V: TRBV29-1
CDR3: CSVLTGASYEQYF
DNA: TGCAGCGTACTGACAGGGGCCTCCTACGAGCAGTACTTC

length: 15
J: TRBJ2-1
D: TRBD2
size: -
V: TRBV5-1
CDR3: CASSLAGRNYNEQFF
DNA: TGCGCCAGCAGCCTAGCGGGAAGGAATTACAATGAGCAGTTCTTC

length: 12
J: TRBJ2-6
D: -
size: once
V: TRBV29-1
CDR3: CSVVAGANVLTF
DNA: TGCAGCGTTGTAGCTGGGGCCAACGTCCTGACTTTC

length: 13
J: TRBJ1-1
D: -
size: -
V: TRBV27
CDR3: CATQSGVNTEAFF
DNA: TGTGCCACCCAATCGGGGGTGAACACTGAAGCTTTCTTT

length: 14
J: TRBJ2-7
D: TRBD2
size: few
V: TRBV29-1
CDR3: CSVVLAGDLYEQYF
DNA: TGCAGCGTTGTTTTAGCGGGAGATCTCTACGAGCAGTACTTC

length: 14
J: TRBJ2-2
D: -
size: -
V: TRBV6-5
CDR3: CASGQLTNTGELFF
DNA: TGTGCCAGCGGACAGCTTACAAACACCGGGGAGCTGTTTTTT

length: 13
J: TRBJ2-5
D: -
size: few
V: TRBV29-1
CDR3: CSVRLGWQETQYF
DNA: TGCAGCGTTCGGTTGGGTTGGCAAGAGACCCAGTACTTC

length: 15
J: TRBJ2-5
D: -
size: -
V: TRBV4-1
CDR3: CASSQDDRLGETQYF
DNA: TGCGCCAGCAGCCAAGATGACCGCTTAGGGGAGACCCAGTACTTC

length: 13
J: TRBJ2-7
D: -
size: -
V: TRBV7-2
CDR3: CASSHWAGLERYF
DNA: TGTGCCAGCAGCCATTGGGCGGGGTTAGAACGGTACTTC

length: 13
J: TRBJ2-2
D: -
size: -
V: TRBV5-4
CDR3: CASSLPQGGELFF
DNA: TGTGCCAGCAGCTTGCCCCAAGGCGGGGAGCTGTTTTTT

length: 11
J: TRBJ2-1
D: -
size: -
V: TRBV15
CDR3: CATSGYNEQFF
DNA: TGTGCCACCAGCGGATACAATGAGCAGTTCTTC

length: 16
J: TRBJ2-7
D: TRBD1
size: -
V: TRBV5-1
CDR3: CASSILSGTGGGEQYF
DNA: TGCGCCAGCAGCATACTCTCCGGGACAGGGGGCGGAGAGCAGTACTTC

length: 14
J: TRBJ2-3
D: -
size: many
V: TRBV7-9
CDR3: CASSYGQKDNTQYF
DNA: TGTGCCAGCAGCTATGGTCAAAAAGATAATACGCAGTATTTT

length: 13
J: TRBJ2-4
D: TRBD1
size: -
V: TRBV29-1
CDR3: CSVQGQVGDIQYF
DNA: TGCAGCGTTCAGGGACAGGTCGGGGACATTCAGTACTTC

length: 14
J: TRBJ1-5
D: -
size: -
V: TRBV7-2
CDR3: CASSLGQTGQPQHF
DNA: TGTGCCAGCAGCTTAGGACAGACGGGTCAGCCCCAGCATTTT

length: 15
J: TRBJ2-1
D: -
size: -
V: TRBV5-4
CDR3: CASSLPKTAYNEQFF
DNA: TGTGCCAGCAGCTTGCCCAAGACAGCTTACAATGAGCAGTTCTTC

length: 16
J: TRBJ2-7
D: TRBD2
size: -
V: TRBV9
CDR3: CASGDEGLAGPREQYF
DNA: TGTGCCAGCGGGGACGAGGGACTAGCGGGTCCTCGGGAGCAGTACTTC

length: 22
J: TRBJ2-7
D: TRBD2
size: -
V: TRBV4-1
CDR3: CASSQVVSPRHQGLAGDGEQYF
DNA: TGCGCCAGCAGCCAAGTAGTAAGTCCGAGACACCAAGGCCTAGCGGGAGATGGGGAGCAGTACTTC

length: 11
J: TRBJ2-7
D: -
size: -
V: TRBV15
CDR3: CATTNAYEQYF
DNA: TGTGCCACCACAAACGCATACGAGCAGTACTTC